Given below is one T cell receptor beta chain in context. This sample was taken from a study of CD8 T cells in Susac syndrome. Overall study: Among the sequenced Susac syndrome patients, 5 or 6 had active disease while roughly eight were in remission.

RNA in amounts of roughly 0.5 to 1 ug was reverse transcribed with random hexamers. The CDR3 of TCR beta was amplified by immunoSEQ multiplex PCR across 54 Vbeta and 13 Jbeta. TCRdb called the immunoSEQ multiplex PCR reads again in MiXCR, with one record for every CDR3 protein. This table holds under 300,000 distinct CDR3 sequences, almost 97% found once. Per the germline V gene, CDR1 is SGHVS and CDR2 is FQNEAQ. CDR3 length: 16 amino acids. Trimming stripped 7 bases from V and 3 bases from J, with 22 bases between. Blood CD8+ and CD4+ T cells underwent high-throughput TCR beta sequencing. The source material was CD4+ T cells from PBMCs. This TCR was sampled from a human donor with Susac syndrome. This chain joins TRBV7-8 and TRBJ2-7; TRBD2 is a possible D gene (6 bases). The CDR3 DNA is TGTGCCAGCACCATTATGGGTTCGGGAGTCGGCTACGAGCAGTACTTC. Residues: CASTIMGSGVGYEQYF.